This is a list of T cell receptor beta chains from one sample in a study of cytomegalovirus exposure and HLA in healthy donors. Sequencing was performed with immunoSEQ multiplex PCR; in TCRdb, only in-frame clones are kept and a portion is missing. The sample holds around 120,000 clones, more than 85% seen once. The sequencing sample was made of PBMCs. The receptors were gathered from a man aged 18 to 29 in good health and CMV-seropositive. The CDR3 runs from the conserved cysteine through the conserved F or W. Fields, in order: D gene, CDR3 length, V gene, J gene, CDR3 protein. D genes are given only for firm matches.

D: .
length: 14
V: TRBV5-1
J: TRBJ1-1
CDR3: CASSLGLQETEAFF

D: TRBD1
length: 14
V: TRBV28
J: TRBJ2-2
CDR3: CASSLQGQGGELFF

D: .
length: 17
V: TRBV19
J: TRBJ2-5
CDR3: CASSWGSRGPAGETQYF

D: .
length: 19
V: TRBV14
J: TRBJ1-6
CDR3: CASSQDRTVSREYNSPLHF

D: .
length: 15
V: TRBV7-2
J: TRBJ2-1
CDR3: CASSSGLGSYNEQFF

D: TRBD1
length: 14
V: TRBV7-8
J: TRBJ1-6
CDR3: CASSTGTGDSPLHF

D: .
length: 15
V: TRBV19
J: TRBJ1-5
CDR3: CASSIVFHRDQPQHF

D: .
length: 16
V: TRBV4-2
J: TRBJ2-7
CDR3: CASSQDLARPSYEQYF

D: .
length: 15
V: TRBV7-9
J: TRBJ1-2
CDR3: CASSLVVSREYGYTF

D: .
length: 13
V: TRBV18
J: TRBJ1-5
CDR3: CASSQGSNQPQHF

D: .
length: 14
V: TRBV11-1
J: TRBJ1-2
CDR3: CASSLLGLAEGYTF

D: TRBD1
length: 14
V: TRBV19
J: TRBJ1-2
CDR3: CASSIMGQSYGYTF

D: TRBD1
length: 14
V: TRBV27
J: TRBJ1-1
CDR3: CASSPDRGVTEAFF

D: TRBD2
length: 17
V: TRBV7-2
J: TRBJ2-3
CDR3: CASSFVGLAGGTDTQYF

D: TRBD1
length: 11
V: TRBV5-8
J: TRBJ1-2
CDR3: CASSPGGGYTF

D: .
length: 16
V: TRBV5-1
J: TRBJ1-1
CDR3: CASSLATTPENTEAFF

D: .
length: 16
V: TRBV19
J: TRBJ2-3
CDR3: CASSPPRDKNTDTQYF

D: .
length: 14
V: TRBV27
J: TRBJ1-2
CDR3: CASSSKTGFYGYTF

D: TRBD1
length: 14
V: TRBV28
J: TRBJ2-7
CDR3: CASTGTGGFYEQYF

D: TRBD2
length: 14
V: TRBV29-1
J: TRBJ2-7
CDR3: CSVGNSTSTYEQYF

D: .
length: 13
V: TRBV4-1
J: TRBJ2-1
CDR3: CASSAPQGNEQFF

D: .
length: 15
V: TRBV5-8
J: TRBJ1-2
CDR3: CASSLVAQPTLGYTF

D: .
length: 16
V: TRBV6-5
J: TRBJ2-2
CDR3: CASSYGGGQNTGELFF

D: .
length: 15
V: TRBV19
J: TRBJ2-1
CDR3: CASSMTTRVFGEQFF

D: .
length: 12
V: TRBV6-5
J: TRBJ2-7
CDR3: CASSPGGYEQYF

D: .
length: 16
V: TRBV5-4
J: TRBJ2-7
CDR3: CASSSLSVGGTYEQYF

D: .
length: 16
V: TRBV6-5
J: TRBJ2-7
CDR3: CASSSRDLPNSYEQYF

D: TRBD1
length: 15
V: TRBV19
J: TRBJ2-3
CDR3: CASSPGTGETDTQYF

D: .
length: 16
V: TRBV5-1
J: TRBJ2-2
CDR3: CASSLEAGGNTGELFF

D: TRBD1
length: 17
V: TRBV2
J: TRBJ2-7
CDR3: CASRATPFTGEKAFQYF

D: TRBD1
length: 13
V: TRBV6-5
J: TRBJ1-6
CDR3: CASSYGQGKPLHF

D: TRBD2
length: 15
V: TRBV4-1
J: TRBJ2-1
CDR3: CASSTPGTSGGQQFF

D: TRBD1
length: 15
V: TRBV5-1
J: TRBJ2-1
CDR3: CASNTGTGAYNEQFF

D: .
length: 13
V: TRBV7-9
J: TRBJ2-5
CDR3: CASSSSEQETQYF

D: TRBD1
length: 15
V: TRBV11-2
J: TRBJ2-7
CDR3: CASSIQGRPTYEQYF

D: .
length: 13
V: TRBV5-1
J: TRBJ1-5
CDR3: CASSLDGIQPQHF

D: TRBD2
length: 15
V: TRBV11-2
J: TRBJ2-5
CDR3: CASSLGGGALETQYF

D: .
length: 15
V: TRBV4-3
J: TRBJ1-2
CDR3: CASSQRTEANYGYTF

D: .
length: 13
V: TRBV13
J: TRBJ1-2
CDR3: CASSNDLSYGYTF

D: .
length: 15
V: TRBV7-2
J: TRBJ2-5
CDR3: CASSSAGRWGETQYF

D: .
length: 15
V: TRBV5-6
J: TRBJ1-1
CDR3: CASSERTVMNTEAFF

D: TRBD2
length: 15
V: TRBV6-5
J: TRBJ2-3
CDR3: CASSPGGYSTDTQYF

D: TRBD2
length: 17
V: TRBV7-2
J: TRBJ2-3
CDR3: CASSSGTSGGHTDTQYF

D: TRBD1
length: 15
V: TRBV6-5
J: TRBJ1-2
CDR3: CASSYDLNRGLGYTF

D: TRBD2
length: 13
V: TRBV27
J: TRBJ2-7
CDR3: CASRFGGDYEQYF

D: .
length: 15
V: TRBV11-2
J: TRBJ2-1
CDR3: CASSSRMDVGGEQFF

D: TRBD1
length: 14
V: TRBV6-1
J: TRBJ2-7
CDR3: CASIPTGTSYEQYF

D: TRBD1
length: 12
V: TRBV7-2
J: TRBJ1-3
CDR3: CASSLRTGKVYF

D: .
length: 15
V: TRBV7-9
J: TRBJ1-2
CDR3: CASSSGRALNYGYTF

D: TRBD2
length: 15
V: TRBV7-9
J: TRBJ2-1
CDR3: CASSRIAGEYNEQFF

D: .
length: 16
V: TRBV4-1
J: TRBJ2-3
CDR3: CASSQDISFRGDTQYF

D: .
length: 15
V: TRBV6-6
J: TRBJ1-3
CDR3: CASSYSPSSGNTIYF

D: TRBD1
length: 19
V: TRBV7-8
J: TRBJ1-1
CDR3: CASSPPGRMGPQGDTEAFF

D: TRBD1
length: 15
V: TRBV27
J: TRBJ2-5
CDR3: CASSPLGQGTETQYF

D: TRBD1
length: 17
V: TRBV5-1
J: TRBJ2-7
CDR3: CASSPIGVQGITYEQYF

D: TRBD1
length: 13
V: TRBV29-1
J: TRBJ1-1
CDR3: CSVSGGRGTEAFF

D: .
length: 15
V: TRBV11-3
J: TRBJ1-5
CDR3: CASSFRGADRQPQHF

D: .
length: 14
V: TRBV5-1
J: TRBJ1-1
CDR3: CASSLVRENTEAFF

D: TRBD2
length: 15
V: TRBV2
J: TRBJ2-1
CDR3: CASSGSGGAPDEQFF

D: TRBD1
length: 14
V: TRBV5-1
J: TRBJ1-1
CDR3: CASSLGTGETEAFF